This passage covers 10 T cell receptor beta chains from one sample sequenced in a study of glioma-infiltrating T cells after dendritic cell vaccination. Assay used: immunoSEQ multiplex PCR; TCRdb lists only in-frame clones, some missing. The table lists approximately 99,000 clones, 75% to 90% of them singletons. Sample time point: after dendritic cell vaccination, including at tumor progression/relapse. Sequencing was performed on blood, taken after dendritic cell vaccination. These receptors all stem from a human donor with glioblastoma.

The chain combines TRBV5-1 with TRBJ2-3, with 12 bases matching TRBD2. Germline trimming cut 7 bases from V and 3 bases from J; bases unmatched to any gene: 3. The germline V gene encodes CDR1 SGHRS and CDR2 YFSETQ. The CDR3 length is 14 residues. CDR3 amino acids: CASRTSGETDTQYF. The CDR3 DNA follows: TGCGCCAGCCGGACTAGCGGGGAGACAGATACGCAGTATTTT.

V usage is TRBV19 and J usage is TRBJ2-1; tentative D call: TRBD2 (5 bases). The V end lost 7 bases, the J end lost 0 bases, and 10 bases lay between the germline ends. Germline V gene data show CDR1 as LNHDA and CDR2 as SQIVND (reference sequence). This CDR3 is built from 14 residues. The CDR3 DNA is TGTGCCAGTAATCGCGGGTTCTCCTACAATGAGCAGTTCTTC. Translation: CASNRGFSYNEQFF.

The chain is built from TRBV14 and TRBJ2-7, with 8 positions matching TRBD2. This CDR3 spans 15 amino acids. Germline trimming cut 0 bases from V and 7 bases from J; bases unmatched to any gene: 8. CDR1 is SGHDN, CDR2 FVKESK, per germline. CDR3 bases: TGTGCCAGCAGCCAAGAGAGACCTAGCGGGCGTGAGCAGTACTTC. Its translation: CASSQERPSGREQYF.

The chain is built from TRBV6-6 and TRBJ1-2, with TRBD1 identical over 8 bases. With V trimmed by 7 bases and J by 7 bases, 14 bases remained unmatched. Germline V CDR1 and CDR2: MNHNY, SVGAGI (reference sequence). This CDR3 is built from 15 residues. Written as DNA, the CDR3 is TGTGCCAGCAAATTCACCTTTCAGGGGGCAGGTGGCTACACCTTC. Translating it yields CASKFTFQGAGGYTF.

The gene calls are TRBV18 and TRBJ2-6; tentative D call: TRBD1 (5 bases). CDR1 KGHSH and CDR2 LQKENI come from the germline V gene. The CDR3 runs 17 residues. Trimming shortened V by 3 bases and J by 4 bases, and 16 bases separated the two germline ends. CDR3 region: CASSPSLGQSGANVLTF. The CDR3 DNA follows: TGTGCCAGCTCACCGTCCCTAGGACAATCAGGGGCCAACGTCCTGACTTTC.

The V and J genes are TRBV27 and TRBJ2-6; TRBD1 matches 7 bases. The CDR3 extends over 17 amino acids. V shed 6 bases and J 0 bases; nucleotides not matched to a gene: 8. Germline lookup yields CDR1 MNHEY and CDR2 SMNVEV (reference sequence). As DNA, the CDR3 is TGTGCCAGCAGGCCGGGACAGATTTTCTCTGGGGCCAACGTCCTGACTTTC. It codes for CASRPGQIFSGANVLTF.

The rearrangement links TRBV9 to TRBJ2-1; D is possibly TRBD1 (6 bases). The V end was cut by 4 bases, the J end by 4 bases, with 15 bases between. Germline values: CDR1 SGDLS, CDR2 YYNGEE. CDR3 length equals 15 residues. The CDR3 sequence is CASSMGQTLYNEQFF. CDR3 DNA: TGTGCCAGCAGCATGGGACAAACCTTATACAATGAGCAGTTCTTC.

In this sample, this clone turned up a few times. The rearrangement uses TRBV30 and TRBJ1-2; no reliable D call. Trimming took off 3 bases at V and 6 bases at J, with 8 bases between the two ends. This CDR3 contains 11 residues. Germline-derived CDR1 and CDR2 are GTSNPN and SVGIG (reference sequence). The CDR3 is CAWSRADGYTF. CDR3 DNA: TGTGCCTGGAGCCGTGCGGATGGCTACACCTTC.

The chain uses TRBV4-1 and TRBJ1-3; D not certain. Trimming shortened V by 0 bases and J by 0 bases, and 15 bases separated the two germline ends. This CDR3 has 18 amino acids. Germline V CDR1 and CDR2: MGHRA, YSYEKL. The CDR3 DNA follows: TGCGCCAGCAGCCAAGATGGAGGCAGCTCTTTCTCTGGAAACACCATATATTTT. Translating gives CASSQDGGSSFSGNTIYF.

The chain uses TRBV7-9 and TRBJ1-1; D gene ambiguous. V gave up 3 bases and J gave up 10 bases, with 18 bases separating them. The CDR3 totals 14 residues. Germline V gene sequence: CDR1 SEHNR, CDR2 FQNEAQ (reference sequence). This CDR3 is CASSFTAAKRVAFF. The CDR3 DNA reads as TGTGCCAGCAGCTTCACGGCGGCGAAACGGGTAGCTTTCTTT. The whole variable domain, remainder taken from reference TRBV7-9 and TRBJ1-1, is DTGVSQNPRHKITKRGQNVTFRCDPISEHNRLYWYRQTLGQGPEFLTYFQNEAQLEKSRLLSDRFSAERPKGSFSTLEIQRTEQGDSAMYLCASSFTAAKRVAFFGQGTRLTVV.